Here is one TCR beta chain with its context. The specificity of this receptor is unknown. Qualities for individual bases were not recorded, and no much larger clone is one base off. This sample is drawn from a study of CD8 T cells in Susac syndrome (dated by TCRdb to between 2018 and 2021). Describing the broader study: Whether CD8+ T cell activation and differentiation in Susac syndrome was antigen driven was tested using repertoire sequencing. The study compared CD8+ T cell repertoire clonality among about a dozen healthy donors, about 14 Susac syndrome patients and 15 multiple sclerosis patients. General conclusions and limits of the study: The number of individuals in the TCR sequencing and HLA analysis was recognized as being relatively small.

The CDR3 runs 14 residues from the cysteine to the phenylalanine. The DNA shown is the 42-base CDR3, in frame from base 1. Via the germline V gene, CDR1 is MGHRA and CDR2 YSYEKL. After removal of 4 bases from V and 1 base from J, the junction retains 3 bases not matched to a gene. RNA was extracted using the RNeasy kit, and about 0.45 to 1 ug of the RNA was reverse transcribed with random hexamers. The immunoSEQ multiplex PCR assay, covering 54 Vbeta and 13 Jbeta segments, was used to amplify TCR beta CDR3 regions. PCR amplification bias was corrected by using a synthetic template baseline for primer optimization and computational correction. Per the original workflow: Reads were annotated to V, D and J genes according to IMGT and were analyzed with immunoSEQ Analyzer, with only productive sequences retained. Clonality was computed as one minus Shannon entropy normalized by log2 of the number of productive unique sequences. For each patient and control, public and private clones were evaluated among the 100 most prevalent clones. A clone was defined as Susac-specific if it was absent from the healthy and MS cohorts, from roughly 990 published viral clones and from other ImmuneACCESS disease sequences. TCRdb reprocessed the public reads (quality trimming at Q25 with fastp, clone calling with MiXCR) and kept in-frame beta chains. Entries are consolidated by CDR3 protein sequence, retaining the most common genes and DNA. TCRdb's processing, not the study's, gives the V and J calls here. This sample comprises approximately 140,000 distinct CDR3 sequences, over 80% of them detected only once. The ten largest clones capture around 0.49% of the sample.

Peripheral blood CD8+ and CD4+ T cells from healthy donors, Susac syndrome patients and multiple sclerosis patients were profiled using high-throughput TCR beta sequencing. Multiple sclerosis controls were treatment-naive patients with stable or active relapsing-remitting disease fulfilling revised McDonald criteria. Bulk CD8+ and CD4+ T cells were purified by magnetic negative isolation, while CD8+ TEMRA cells were enriched using FACS. Blood was collected in EDTA tubes and processed within 24 hours, with PBMCs isolated through density gradient centrifugation. PBMCs destined for TCR sequencing were cryopreserved in liquid nitrogen and later thawed in a 37 °C water bath. The sorted or isolated CD4+, CD8+ and CD8+ TEMRA cells had a purity of 90% or higher.

The sequencing sample was made of CD8+ T cells from PBMCs. This sequence was found in a human donor with multiple sclerosis. This sequence uses TRBV4-1 and TRBJ1-1; 7 bases in the middle match TRBD1. The CDR3 protein is CASSLDRRNTEAFF. The sequenced DNA: TGCGCCAGCAGCCTGGACAGGCGGAACACTGAAGCTTTCTTT.